This T cell receptor (beta chain) was captured by sequencing in a study of cytomegalovirus exposure and HLA in healthy donors. Findings and limits, study-wide: Immune exposure information comprised only CMV serostatus. Most TCRs appeared rarely, but some public TCRs recurred in many donors.

For this clone: Antigen unknown.

Germline V gene lookup returns CDR1 MNHEY and CDR2 SMNVEV (reference sequence). The V gene lost 5 bases and the J gene lost 4 bases, with 8 bases spanning the gap. This CDR3 is 13 amino acids long. 13 Jbeta primers and 60 Vbeta primers were used for the PCR. Clones were sequenced by immunoSEQ multiplex PCR, and TCRdb holds only the in-frame ones, with some missing. This repertoire shows more than 110,000 clones, 60% to 85% found once; its top ten account for around 7%. V usage is TRBV27 and J usage is TRBJ1-4; D not certain. The specimen sequenced was PBMCs. The sequence was collected from a man aged 25-45 years in good health and CMV-seronegative. The CDR3 nucleotides read TGTGCCAGCAGTGGGCTCGGTAATGAAAAACTGTTTTTT. Translated, it gives CASSGLGNEKLFF.